One and the same sample provided the 32 T cell receptor beta chains below, sequenced in a study of cytomegalovirus exposure and HLA in healthy donors. Amplification used 60 Vbeta primers and 13 Jbeta primers. The method was immunoSEQ multiplex PCR; TCRdb's version includes in-frame clones alone and lacks a portion of them. Its table lists some 140,000 clones. Sequencing was performed on PBMCs. The receptors originated from a woman aged 60 to 75 in good health and CMV-seronegative.

The CDR3 DNA sequence: TGTGCCATCAGCGATCGGGACAGGGCCTCCTACGAGCAGTACTTC. Amino acid sequence: CAISDRDRASYEQYF. The chain recombines TRBV10-3 with TRBJ2-7; 9 nucleotides line up with TRBD1. V lost 6 bases, J lost 0 bases, and 6 bases stayed unmatched. The CDR3 loop spans 15 amino acids. Per germline, CDR1 ENHRY and CDR2 SYGVKD.

This chain's CDR3 is CASSPRAGYEQYF. CDR3 nucleotides: TGCGCCAGCAGTCCGAGGGCGGGCTACGAGCAGTACTTC. The chain links TRBV10-1 to TRBJ2-7; tentative D call: TRBD2 (5 bases). V lost 5 bases to trimming and J lost 3 bases, with 11 bases between them. This CDR3 region has 13 residues. Germline V CDR1 and CDR2: WNHNN, SYGVQD (reference sequence).

J is TRBJ2-2 and V is TRBV11-2, with TRBD2 matching over 8 bases. V shed 0 bases and J 1 base; nucleotides not matched to a gene: 7. In germline, CDR1 is SGHAT, CDR2 FQNNGV. The length of the CDR3 is 18 residues. The CDR3 bases are TGTGCCAGCAGCTTAGATGAGGTAGCGGGATTGAACACCGGGGAGCTGTTTTTT. Protein: CASSLDEVAGLNTGELFF.

The chain joins TRBV2 to TRBJ2-7; 7 nucleotides align to TRBD1. V shed 4 bases, J shed 7 bases, and the junction held 13 bases outside the gene matches. The CDR3 is made up of 15 amino acids. Germline V gives CDR1 SNHLY, CDR2 FYNNEI. As DNA, the CDR3 is TGTGCCAGCAGTGTCCAGGGGGTCAGCCAGGGAGAGCAGTACTTC. This gives the protein CASSVQGVSQGEQYF.

V gene TRBV6-1 combines with J gene TRBJ2-3; TRBD1 matches 7 bases. There are 14 residues in the CDR3. J gave up 0 bases and V 10 bases, and 7 bases lay outside the gene matches. Germline CDR1 MNHNS, CDR2 SASEGT. CDR3 coding DNA: TGTGCCACCCAACGGGGACAGAGCACAGATACGCAGTATTTT. As protein: CATQRGQSTDTQYF.

The genes are TRBV11-2 and TRBJ2-1; 7 nucleotides match TRBD2. The CDR3 has 16 residues. CDR1 and CDR2 from the germline V gene are SGHAT and FQNNGV. The V and J ends lost 1 base and 4 bases, in that order; junction bases with no gene match: 7. CDR3 sequence (DNA): TGTGCCAGCAGCTTAGGGGGGGGGAAACATTACAATGAGCAGTTCTTC. Its protein product is CASSLGGGKHYNEQFF.

V and J are TRBV10-1 and TRBJ2-7; possible D gene TRBD1, 5 bases. The germline V and J ends were trimmed by 3 bases and 2 bases, with 8 bases remaining between them. From germline, CDR1 is WNHNN and CDR2 SYGVQD (reference sequence). This CDR3 has 13 residues. The CDR3 loop reads CASSEAGTYEQYF. The CDR3 DNA reads TGCGCCAGCAGTGAAGCAGGGACCTACGAGCAGTACTTC.

V is TRBV5-6 and J is TRBJ2-5, with 11 bases that match TRBD2. CDR1 is SGHDT and CDR2 is YYEEEE in the germline V gene. V dropped 3 bases and J dropped 5; count of bases not matched to a gene: 6. CDR3 size: 15 residues. The CDR3 is CASSSSGGPGETQYF. Written as DNA, the CDR3 is TGTGCCAGCAGCTCTAGCGGGGGGCCCGGGGAGACCCAGTACTTC. Supplemented by reference TRBV5-6 and TRBJ2-5, the full variable domain reads DAGVTQSPTHLIKTRGQQVTLRCSPKSGHDTVSWYQQALGQGPQFIFQYYEEEERQRGNFPDRFSGHQFPNYSSELNVNALLLGDSALYLCASSSSGGPGETQYFGPGTRLLVL.

This chain connects TRBV2 to TRBJ1-1, with D unresolved. Germline CDR1 and CDR2: SNHLY and FYNNEI. This CDR3 region has 13 residues. CDR3: CASKSQLNTEAFF. Written as DNA, the CDR3 is TGTGCTTCCAAAAGTCAGTTGAACACTGAAGCTTTCTTT.

J is TRBJ2-3 and V is TRBV9, with 8 positions matching TRBD2. CDR3 length: 18 amino acids. With 4 bases clipped from V and 3 bases from J, the junction kept 16 bases outside the gene matches. Germline CDR1 and CDR2: SGDLS and YYNGEE. The CDR3 reads CASSPQSWAGGETDTQYF. The CDR3, as DNA: TGTGCCAGCAGCCCACAGTCTTGGGCGGGAGGTGAGACAGATACGCAGTATTTT. Supplemented by reference TRBV9 and TRBJ2-3, the full variable domain reads DSGVTQTPKHLITATGQRVTLRCSPRSGDLSVYWYQQSLDQGLQFLIQYYNGEERAKGNILERFSAQQFPDLHSELNLSSLELGDSALYFCASSPQSWAGGETDTQYFGPGTRLTVL.

V is TRBV4-1 and J is TRBJ2-2, with TRBD2 identical over 8 bases. Losses at the gene ends were 0 bases for V and 2 bases for J; bases not matched to a gene: 5. The CDR3 spans 17 residues. In germline, CDR1 is MGHRA, CDR2 YSYEKL. Here the CDR3 reads CASSQDRGLGNTGELFF. The CDR3 DNA reads TGCGCCAGCAGCCAAGATAGGGGACTAGGCAACACCGGGGAGCTGTTTTTT.

J is TRBJ1-1 and V is TRBV2; perhaps TRBD1 as D (6 bases). The germline V gene encodes CDR1 SNHLY and CDR2 FYNNEI. V was cut by 2 bases and J by 2 bases, with 27 bases left in between. The CDR3 is 20 amino acids. CDR3 DNA: TGTGCCAGCAGTGAACCGAGGCCCGGAGGGGGGGGACTTGCAAACACTGAAGCTTTCTTT. It codes for CASSEPRPGGGGLANTEAFF.

The chain has TRBV6-1 and TRBJ2-1, with D possibly being TRBD2 (5 bases). Germline values: CDR1 MNHNS, CDR2 SASEGT. The CDR3 consists of 13 residues. V was cut by 1 base and J by 12 bases, with 13 bases left in between. The CDR3 region is CASSEEAGMRQFF. The CDR3 DNA reads TGTGCCAGCAGTGAAGAAGCCGGGATGAGGCAGTTCTTC.

This chain connects TRBV18 to TRBJ2-5, with D possibly matching TRBD2 (5 bases). This CDR3 is built from 15 residues. Germline CDR1 reads KGHSH; CDR2 reads LQKENI. V was clipped by 6 bases and J by 3 bases, with 17 bases between them. In nucleotides, the CDR3 is TGTGCCAGCTCCTTCACTGGACTGTCCAAAGAGACCCAGTACTTC. This encodes CASSFTGLSKETQYF.

The chain uses TRBV28 and TRBJ1-1; TRBD1 is a possible D gene (6 bases). This CDR3 is built from 15 residues. Trimming pared 4 bases from V and 4 bases from J, leaving 16 bases between. Germline CDR1 and CDR2: MDHEN and SYDVKM. The DNA of the CDR3 is TGTGCCAGCAGTTGGGACATCGCATCGAGCACTGAAGCTTTCTTT. This sequence encodes CASSWDIASSTEAFF.

J is TRBJ1-6 and V is TRBV5-1; tentatively, D is TRBD1 (6 bases). The CDR3 spans 14 residues. With 0 bases removed from V and 10 bases from J, the gap between germline ends came to 11 bases. In germline, CDR1 is SGHRS, CDR2 YFSETQ. The CDR3 loop reads CASSLEQGRSPLHF. The CDR3, as DNA: TGCGCCAGCAGCTTGGAACAGGGTCGGTCACCCCTCCACTTT.

The rearrangement links TRBV27 to TRBJ1-4, with no clear D. The CDR3 extends over 16 amino acids. Germline loops: CDR1 MNHEY, CDR2 SMNVEV (reference sequence). Trimming shortened V by 4 bases and J by 2 bases, and 14 bases separated the two germline ends. This CDR3 reads CASSSTLSGTNEKLFF. CDR3 bases: TGTGCCAGCAGTTCAACTCTTTCCGGGACTAATGAAAAACTGTTTTTT.

The chain has TRBV2 and TRBJ2-7; TRBD1 matches 8 bases. CDR1 is SNHLY and CDR2 is FYNNEI in the germline V gene. The CDR3 has 15 residues. The V and J ends lost 6 bases and 0 bases, in that order; junction bases with no gene match: 7. The CDR3 nucleotides read TGTGCCAGCAGCGCAACAGGGGGGATCTCCTACGAGCAGTACTTC. This encodes CASSATGGISYEQYF.

This rearrangement joins TRBV6-5 to TRBJ2-5; TRBD2 matches 8 bases. This CDR3 is 11 amino acids long. Germline values: CDR1 MNHEY, CDR2 SVGAGI. Trimming took 6 bases from V and 14 from J; bases not matched to a gene: 8. CDR3 residues: CASSSTRGAYF. The CDR3 DNA follows: TGTGCCAGCAGCTCCACGCGGGGGGCTTACTTC.

The chain is built from TRBV4-1 and TRBJ1-2, with D tentatively TRBD1 (6 bases). In germline, CDR1 is MGHRA, CDR2 YSYEKL. The V end lost 3 bases, the J end lost 4 bases, and 12 bases lay between the germline ends. This CDR3 spans 14 amino acids. The CDR3 DNA sequence: TGCGCCAGCAGCCAGGGGGCAGTCACCTATGGCTACACCTTC. This sequence encodes CASSQGAVTYGYTF.

The chain employs TRBV29-1 and TRBJ2-7; D possibly corresponds to TRBD1 (5 bases). Trimming cost V 4 bases and J 4 bases, with 14 bases left between them. Looked up from germline, CDR1 is SQVTM and CDR2 is ANQGSEA. This CDR3 spans 13 amino acids. The CDR3 sequence: CSVAGPPAYEQYF. The CDR3 coding sequence is TGCAGCGTTGCAGGGCCTCCAGCGTACGAGCAGTACTTC.

This chain joins TRBV7-9 and TRBJ1-2, with TRBD1 as a possible D gene (5 bases). The germline CDR1 and CDR2 sequences are SEHNR and FQNEAQ (reference sequence). The CDR3 is 11 amino acids. V lost 5 bases to trimming and J lost 5 bases, with 6 bases between them. CDR3 amino acids: CASSRGYGYTF. The CDR3 nucleotides are TGTGCCAGCAGCCGGGGGTATGGCTACACCTTC.

The chain's CDR3 is CASGRQNTEAFF. CDR3 coding DNA: TGTGCTAGTGGCCGACAGAACACTGAAGCTTTCTTT. The genes are TRBV12-5 and TRBJ1-1, with unresolved D. Germline-derived CDR1 and CDR2 are LGHNT and FRNRAP. The germline V and J ends were trimmed by 6 bases and 1 base, with 6 bases remaining between them. The CDR3 contains 12 residues.

This rearrangement joins TRBV28 to TRBJ2-7, with TRBD1 matching over 11 bases. CDR3 length: 14 residues. CDR1 and CDR2 from the germline V gene are MDHEN and SYDVKM. The ends lost 5 bases at V and 4 bases at J; junction bases unmatched: 4. The CDR3 protein is CASSGTGGIYEQYF. CDR3 bases: TGTGCCAGCAGTGGGACAGGGGGAATTTACGAGCAGTACTTC.

V usage is TRBV28 and J usage is TRBJ2-6, with a possible D match to TRBD1 (6 bases). The CDR3 runs 17 residues. Between the trimmed V and J ends, which lost 3 bases and 1 base, there was a span of 13 bases. The germline V gene has CDR1 MDHEN and CDR2 SYDVKM. CDR3 in amino acids: CASSLIQGQSGANVLTF. The CDR3 region has the DNA TGTGCCAGCAGTTTGATCCAAGGACAGTCTGGGGCCAACGTCCTGACTTTC.

The rearrangement links TRBV27 to TRBJ1-6; TRBD1 might be the D (5 bases). The CDR3 runs to 14 residues. The germline V gene has CDR1 MNHEY and CDR2 SMNVEV (reference sequence). Trimming removed 2 bases at V and 10 bases at J, with 12 bases between. The DNA of the CDR3 is TGTGCCAGCAGTTTACAGGGTTTAGAGTCACCCCTCCACTTT. Its protein is CASSLQGLESPLHF.

The chain uses TRBV28 and TRBJ1-2, with a weak D call TRBD1 (5 bases). Germline loops: CDR1 MDHEN, CDR2 SYDVKM. The V end lost 7 bases, the J end lost 5 bases, and 14 bases lay between the germline ends. The CDR3 loop spans 13 amino acids. Written as DNA, the CDR3 is TGTGCCAGCATCGCCGGGGGTCGGTATGGCTACACCTTC. Amino acids: CASIAGGRYGYTF.

The chain joins TRBV28 to TRBJ2-5; tentatively, D is TRBD1 (6 bases). The J call may be faulty, since TRBJ2-7 better matches the DNA end. The CDR3 is 12 amino acids. Germline V gene sequence: CDR1 MDHEN, CDR2 SYDVKM. DNA for the CDR3: TGTGCCAGCAGCCCTACAGGGTCCGAGCAGTACTTC. The encoded protein is CASSPTGSEQYF.

A word on this clone: This CDR3 is missing its conserved last phenylalanine or tryptophan, likely due to a read error. This chain links TRBV7-9 with TRBJ1-1, with D unclear. The CDR3 loop spans 17 amino acids. Trimming took 1 base from V and 0 from J, leaving 15 bases between them. Germline CDR1 SEHNR, CDR2 FQNEAQ (reference sequence). The CDR3 DNA reads as TGTGCCAGCAGCTTAGGTCTCCAGACCACTATGAACACTGAAGCTTTCTCT. Residues: CASSLGLQTTMNTEAFS.

The chain recombines TRBV2 with TRBJ1-2; 7 bases line up with TRBD1. The CDR3 contains 11 residues. J gave up 8 bases and V 5 bases, and 2 bases lay outside the gene matches. Germline lookup yields CDR1 SNHLY and CDR2 FYNNEI. CDR3 DNA: TGTGCCAGCAGTACAGGGGCGGGCTACACCTTC. It yields the protein CASSTGAGYTF.

The chain carries TRBV6-6 and TRBJ1-6, with TRBD1 identical over 8 bases. The CDR3 has 14 residues. V was clipped by 5 bases and J by 7 bases; unmatched bases: 4. Germline CDR1 and CDR2: MNHNY and SVGAGI (reference sequence). The CDR3 loop reads CASSADRDNSPLHF. Written as DNA, the CDR3 is TGTGCCAGCAGTGCGGACAGGGACAATTCACCCCTCCACTTT.

V is TRBV14 and J is TRBJ1-3; no reliable D call. Trimming took off 4 bases at V and 1 base at J, with 11 bases between the two ends. Germline lookup yields CDR1 SGHDN and CDR2 FVKESK. The CDR3 has 15 amino acids. DNA for the CDR3: TGTGCCAGCAGCCCGGGAGTTAGGTCTGGAAACACCATATATTTT. This gives the protein CASSPGVRSGNTIYF.